This TCR beta chain came from a study of blood T cell repertoires in COVID-19. Looking at the study overall: PBMCs, B-cell-depleted T cells, or T cells provided the cDNA or gDNA that made up the material.

This clone was found once. TCRdb's copy holds only in-frame clones and misses some; the assay was immunoSEQ multiplex PCR. The sample lists 59,000 or so clones; 75% to 85% were seen once. This TCR came from a human donor in a cohort sampled during active COVID-19. Specimen: peripheral blood.

The CDR3 spells CASSSDRGTGAFF. For the CDR3, the DNA is TGTGCCAGCTCTTCGGACAGGGGTACGGGAGCTTTCTTT. The J gene is TRBJ1-1, the V gene TRBV18; TRBD1 aligns across 9 bases. CDR3 size: 13 residues. Germline CDR1 and CDR2: KGHSH and LQKENI. J was trimmed by 10 bases and V by 6 bases; bases with no gene match: 9.